The 30 T cell receptor beta chains below were found in one sample sequenced in a study of blood T cell repertoires in COVID-19. Using immunoSEQ multiplex PCR, the repertoire was profiled, and TCRdb retains in-frame clones only, with some absent. The sample lists 250,000 or so clones; roughly 89% were seen once. Sequencing was performed on peripheral blood. The receptors originated from a woman aged 40 to 50 who had recovered from COVID-19.

V and J are TRBV18 and TRBJ2-6; D not certain. The CDR3 length is 17 residues. Trimming left V 1 base short and J 0 bases short, with 10 bases between. Germline lookup yields CDR1 KGHSH and CDR2 LQKENI. The DNA of the CDR3 is TGTGCCAGCTCACCACTTCGAGGTGCCTCTGGGGCCAACGTCCTGACTTTC. Its translation: CASSPLRGASGANVLTF.

This clone was detected only once. The chain has TRBV7-9 and TRBJ2-3; 11 bases agree with TRBD2. CDR3 length: 13 amino acids. Germline V gives CDR1 SEHNR, CDR2 FQNEAQ (reference sequence). The V gene end was trimmed by 10 bases and the J gene end by 5 bases; junction bases not matched to a gene: 5. The CDR3 sequence is CATVAGGIDTQYF. CDR3 sequence (DNA): TGTGCCACCGTAGCGGGAGGGATAGATACGCAGTATTTT.

V is TRBV10-3 and J is TRBJ2-1, with TRBD2 matching over 7 bases. In germline, CDR1 is ENHRY, CDR2 SYGVKD. With V trimmed by 4 bases and J by 9 bases, 6 bases remained unmatched. The CDR3 consists of 13 residues. CDR3 sequence: CAISVGEGGEQFF. As DNA, the CDR3 is TGTGCCATCAGTGTCGGGGAGGGCGGTGAGCAGTTCTTC.

The gene calls are TRBV7-6 and TRBJ2-7, with 12 bases matching TRBD2. Germline V gene data show CDR1 as SGHVS and CDR2 as FNYEAQ. The CDR3 totals 17 residues. The V gene end was trimmed by 3 bases and the J gene end by 4 bases; junction bases not matched to a gene: 10. This chain's CDR3 is CASSFASGGVGSYEQYF. The CDR3 coding sequence is TGTGCCAGCAGCTTTGCTAGCGGGGGGGTCGGTTCGTACGAGCAGTACTTC.

The rearrangement links TRBV10-3 to TRBJ2-7; 8 bases agree with TRBD1. V shed 3 bases, J shed 3 bases, and the junction held 10 bases outside the gene matches. The germline CDR1 and CDR2 sequences are ENHRY and SYGVKD. The CDR3 sequence is 16 residues long. The CDR3 is CAISDSVGDRIYEQYV. The CDR3 coding sequence is TGTGCCATCAGTGACTCTGTCGGGGACAGGATCTACGAGCAGTACGTC.

The V and J genes are TRBV3-1 (or the pseudogene TRBV3-2) and TRBJ1-1; D unclear. V was clipped by 2 bases and J by 5 bases, with 12 bases between them. Germline CDR1 LGHDT, CDR2 YNNKEL (reference sequence). The CDR3 is 14 residues long. For the CDR3, the DNA is TGTGCCAGCAGCCAAAACGGGATGGGGACTGAAGCTTTCTTT. Amino acid sequence: CASSQNGMGTEAFF.

The V gene is TRBV7-2, the J gene TRBJ2-5, with D possibly being TRBD2 (5 bases). Germline CDR1 reads SGHTA; CDR2 reads FQGNSA. This CDR3 is built from 14 residues. V was shortened by 5 bases and J by 7 bases, with 17 bases between the two germline ends. The CDR3: CASSPFASEGTQYF. In DNA form, the CDR3 reads TGTGCCAGCAGCCCCTTTGCCTCAGAGGGGACCCAGTACTTC. The variable domain in full, with the rest retrieved from reference TRBV7-2 and TRBJ2-5, is GAGVSQSPSNKVTEKGKDVELRCDPISGHTALYWYRQSLGQGLEFLIYFQGNSAPDKSGLPSDRFSAERTGGSVSTLTIQRTQQEDSAVYLCASSPFASEGTQYFGPGTRLLVL.

J is TRBJ1-2 and V is TRBV13, with D perhaps matching TRBD1 (6 bases). V lost 4 bases and J 8 bases, leaving 14 bases between the germline ends. From germline, CDR1 is PRHDT and CDR2 FYEKMQ (reference sequence). The CDR3 has 13 amino acids. CDR3 in DNA: TGTGCCAGCAGCTCACAGGGTTTCAGGGGCTACACCTTC. Protein sequence: CASSSQGFRGYTF.

This clone was seen just once. The chain joins TRBV7-2 to TRBJ2-3; TRBD2 agrees at 7 bases. CDR3 size: 13 residues. CDR1 is SGHTA and CDR2 is FQGNSA in the germline V gene. The trim removed 4 bases at V and 7 bases at J, leaving 5 bases unmatched. This CDR3 is CASSSRLANTQYF. The CDR3 nucleotides read TGTGCCAGCAGCTCCCGACTAGCAAATACGCAGTATTTT.

This clone was detected only once. This rearrangement joins TRBV2 to TRBJ2-2; 7 positions agree with TRBD1. The CDR3 covers 17 residues. Unmatched junction bases numbered 13, after V lost 7 bases and J lost 2 bases. The germline V gene has CDR1 SNHLY and CDR2 FYNNEI. The CDR3 sequence: CASTPGQTTLNTGELFF. CDR3 DNA: TGTGCCAGCACCCCGGGACAGACTACACTAAACACCGGGGAGCTGTTTTTT.

This chain uses TRBV7-8 with TRBJ2-2; a weak D match, TRBD1 (6 bases). Germline CDR1 SGHVS, CDR2 FQNEAQ. V lost 5 bases to trimming and J lost 4 bases, with 14 bases between them. CDR3 length: 15 amino acids. This CDR3 is CASSQLQGSTGELFF. The DNA of the CDR3 is TGTGCCAGCAGCCAGCTCCAGGGGAGCACCGGGGAGCTGTTTTTT.

The V gene is TRBV6-5, the J gene TRBJ1-5; 9 bases line up with TRBD1. Germline CDR1 MNHEY, CDR2 SVGAGI. The CDR3 loop spans 15 amino acids. V shed 6 bases, J shed 6 bases, and the junction held 9 bases outside the gene matches. The CDR3, as DNA: TGTGCCAGCAGCTTGGGACAGGGTGGATCTCAGCCCCAGCATTTT. Translating gives CASSLGQGGSQPQHF.

V usage is TRBV11-3 and J usage is TRBJ2-1; D remains ambiguous. The CDR3 extends over 16 amino acids. V was trimmed by 1 base and J by 0 bases, leaving 10 bases between them. In germline, CDR1 is SGHNT, CDR2 YENEEA. CDR3 coding DNA: TGTGCCAGCAGCTTAGTTCTGGCTCCCTCCTACAATGAGCAGTTCTTC. Translation: CASSLVLAPSYNEQFF.

Here the CDR3 DNA reads TGTGCCAGCAGCCTCGCCGGGACAGGGTACACAGATACGCAGTATTTT. Residues: CASSLAGTGYTDTQYF. The chain joins TRBV5-6 to TRBJ2-3, with 9 bases lining up with TRBD1. The V gene's germline CDR1 is SGHDT and CDR2 YYEEEE. The CDR3 length is 16 residues. The ends lost 4 bases at V and 2 bases at J; junction bases unmatched: 8.

This clone was counted a few times. The chain recombines TRBV5-8 with TRBJ2-2; 7 bases line up with TRBD1. Germline V gene lookup returns CDR1 SGHTS and CDR2 YDEGEE. The CDR3 totals 16 residues. V was clipped by 6 bases and J by 4 bases; unmatched bases: 12. CDR3 bases: TGTGCCAGCACCTCTTCTCGGGACAGCCTCACCGGGGAGCTGTTTTTT. It is translated as CASTSSRDSLTGELFF.

This chain connects TRBV19 to TRBJ1-2, with D perhaps TRBD1 (5 bases). The CDR3 has 16 amino acids. CDR1 is LNHDA, CDR2 SQIVND, per germline (reference sequence). V was clipped by 6 bases and J by 8 bases, with 25 bases between them. CDR3 sequence: CASRGLWGGTIDGYTF. In nucleotides, the CDR3 is TGTGCCAGTAGGGGGCTTTGGGGGGGAACTATCGACGGCTACACCTTC.

The genes are TRBV2 and TRBJ2-3; D gene uncertain. Looked up from germline, CDR1 is SNHLY and CDR2 is FYNNEI. This CDR3 spans 12 amino acids. Trimming stripped 7 bases from V and 6 bases from J, with 11 bases between. CDR3 coding DNA: TGTGCCAGCAAAACCTTTCAGGATACGCAGTATTTT. Protein product: CASKTFQDTQYF.

This chain joins TRBV6-5 and TRBJ1-5; 8 bases map to TRBD1. The ends lost 7 bases at V and 7 bases at J; junction bases unmatched: 9. CDR1 and CDR2 (germline): MNHEY, SVGAGI. This CDR3 contains 14 residues. CDR3 sequence reads: CASTWTGRQQPQHF. In DNA, the CDR3 is TGTGCCAGCACCTGGACAGGGCGACAACAGCCCCAGCATTTT.

This clone was counted only a few times. This rearrangement joins TRBV7-3 to TRBJ1-1; tentatively, D is TRBD1 (6 bases). V was shortened by 5 bases and J by 5 bases, with 12 bases between the two germline ends. In germline, CDR1 is SGHTA, CDR2 FQGTGA. The CDR3 runs to 13 residues. The CDR3 DNA follows: TGTGCCAGCAGCGCAAAGGGGGGGACTGAAGCTTTCTTT. Amino acid sequence: CASSAKGGTEAFF.

The chain uses TRBV19 and TRBJ2-3; TRBD1 matches 7 bases. J lost 4 bases, V lost 5 bases, and 9 bases had no gene match. Looked up from germline, CDR1 is LNHDA and CDR2 is SQIVND (reference sequence). The CDR3 consists of 15 residues. CDR3 in amino acids: CASSGRQGTADTQYF. As DNA, the CDR3 is TGTGCCAGTAGTGGGCGACAGGGAACCGCAGATACGCAGTATTTT.

This clone was observed a single time. This rearrangement joins TRBV5-1 to TRBJ2-5; 8 bases are a match to TRBD2. From germline, CDR1 is SGHRS and CDR2 YFSETQ. This CDR3 is 17 amino acids long. V dropped 1 base and J dropped 3; count of bases not matched to a gene: 11. CDR3 sequence: CASSLKTGGPIEETQYF. The CDR3 nucleotides read TGCGCCAGCAGCTTGAAAACGGGGGGGCCGATAGAAGAGACCCAGTACTTC.

The gene calls are TRBV19 and TRBJ2-7; TRBD1 matches 7 bases. The V segment lost 1 base and the J segment 0 bases; nucleotides outside the gene matches: 3. This CDR3 has 15 amino acids. The V gene's germline CDR1 is LNHDA and CDR2 SQIVND (reference sequence). CDR3 sequence reads: CASSIATGSSYEQYF. The CDR3, as DNA: TGTGCCAGTAGTATAGCGACAGGGAGCTCCTACGAGCAGTACTTC.

This rearrangement joins TRBV5-6 to TRBJ1-1; TRBD1 agrees at 8 bases. CDR1 SGHDT and CDR2 YYEEEE come from the germline V gene. The trim removed 3 bases at V and 5 bases at J, leaving 6 bases unmatched. This CDR3 has 14 residues. CDR3 sequence (DNA): TGTGCCAGCAGCTCCGGACAGGGTGGAACTGAAGCTTTCTTT. Protein product: CASSSGQGGTEAFF.

The gene calls are TRBV28 and TRBJ2-5, with 7 bases fitting TRBD2. This CDR3 comprises 15 residues. Germline values: CDR1 MDHEN, CDR2 SYDVKM. Trimming removed 2 bases from V and 3 bases from J; junction bases left unmatched: 6. The CDR3 coding sequence is TGTGCCAGCAGTTTAAAGGGACTACGGAAAGAGACCCAGTACTTC. Encoded protein: CASSLKGLRKETQYF.

The J gene is TRBJ2-3, the V gene TRBV5-5; maybe TRBD1 (6 bases). Germline V gives CDR1 SGHKS, CDR2 YYEKEE (reference sequence). V was trimmed by 2 bases and J by 3 bases, leaving 13 bases between them. The CDR3 length is 15 residues. CDR3 sequence (DNA): TGTGCCAGCAGCTTCTTCCTAGGGGGTACAGATACGCAGTATTTT. Protein product: CASSFFLGGTDTQYF.

This chain connects TRBV20-1 to TRBJ2-1, with 11 positions matching TRBD2. V shed 3 bases, J shed 6 bases, and the junction held 4 bases outside the gene matches. This CDR3 has 14 amino acids. Looked up from germline, CDR1 is DFQATT and CDR2 is SNEGSKA (reference sequence). The CDR3 loop reads CSASLAGGLNEQFF. The CDR3 bases are TGCAGTGCTAGTCTAGCGGGAGGACTCAATGAGCAGTTCTTC.

This clone turned up a few times. The chain employs TRBV5-1 and TRBJ2-5, with 10 bases that match TRBD2. The length of the CDR3 is 16 residues. Germline V lookup: CDR1 SGHRS, CDR2 YFSETQ. The V and J ends lost 1 base and 10 bases, in that order; junction bases with no gene match: 13. The CDR3 region is CASSLRGSGGSEDQYF. CDR3 nucleotides: TGCGCCAGCAGCTTGCGGGGTAGCGGGGGGAGCGAGGACCAGTACTTC.

This sequence joins TRBV3-1 (or the pseudogene TRBV3-2) and TRBJ1-2, with a tentative D call TRBD1 (5 bases). Germline V gives CDR1 LGHDT, CDR2 YNNKEL (reference sequence). V lost 7 bases to trimming and J lost 8 bases, with 14 bases between them. The CDR3 has 12 residues. The CDR3 here is CASTKTGSGYTF. In DNA, the CDR3 is TGTGCCAGCACCAAAACAGGCAGCGGCTACACCTTC.

This clone is a singleton in its sample. The CDR3 is CASSDGLAGTYEQYV. For the CDR3, the DNA is TGTGCCAGCAGTGATGGGCTAGCGGGAACCTACGAGCAGTACGTC. The J gene is TRBJ2-7, the V gene TRBV2; 9 nucleotides agree with TRBD2. Trimming removed 3 bases from V and 2 bases from J; junction bases left unmatched: 5. Per the germline V gene, CDR1 is SNHLY and CDR2 is FYNNEI. CDR3 length equals 15 residues.

This clone was observed a handful of times. The chain recombines TRBV5-1 with TRBJ2-1; TRBD2 agrees at 9 bases. The germline CDR1 and CDR2 sequences are SGHRS and YFSETQ. V dropped 6 bases and J dropped 4; count of bases not matched to a gene: 5. CDR3 length equals 14 residues. In DNA, the CDR3 is TGCGCCAGCACCTTAGCGGGGGCTTACAATGAGCAGTTCTTC. Its protein product is CASTLAGAYNEQFF.